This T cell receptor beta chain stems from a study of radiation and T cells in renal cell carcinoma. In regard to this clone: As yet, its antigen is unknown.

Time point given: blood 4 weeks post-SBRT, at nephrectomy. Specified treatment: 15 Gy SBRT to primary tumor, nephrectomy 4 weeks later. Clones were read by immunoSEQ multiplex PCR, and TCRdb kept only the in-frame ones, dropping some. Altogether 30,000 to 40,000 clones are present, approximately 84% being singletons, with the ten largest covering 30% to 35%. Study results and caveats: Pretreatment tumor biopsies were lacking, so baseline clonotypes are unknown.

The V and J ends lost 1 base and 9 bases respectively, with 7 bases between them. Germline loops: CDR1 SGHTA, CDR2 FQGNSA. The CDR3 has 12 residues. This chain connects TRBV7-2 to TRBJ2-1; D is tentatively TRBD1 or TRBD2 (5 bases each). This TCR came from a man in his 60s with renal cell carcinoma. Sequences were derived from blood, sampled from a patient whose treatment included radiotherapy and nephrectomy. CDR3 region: CASSLVGGEQFF. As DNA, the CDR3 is TGTGCCAGCAGCTTAGTTGGGGGTGAGCAGTTCTTC.